This T cell receptor beta chain was identified in a study of shared clonotypes between healthy human individuals. Caucasian adults residing in Nashville, Tennessee made up all the donors. There are a few counts of this clone. Profiling relied on immunoSEQ multiplex PCR, and the TCRdb table lists in-frame clones only, not all of them. Of about 1 million clones in the sample, about 70% were seen once. The origin of this receptor is a man aged 18 to 30 in good health. Sequenced material: memory CD4+ T cells sorted from blood. Sample subset: CD45RA-negative fraction.

CDR3 sequence: CAWSSLYGYTF. For the CDR3, the DNA is TGTGCCTGGAGCTCTCTCTATGGCTACACCTTC. V gene TRBV30 combines with J gene TRBJ1-2; D remains unclear. In germline, CDR1 is GTSNPN, CDR2 SVGIG (reference sequence). Trimming pared 3 bases from V and 4 bases from J, leaving 6 bases between. The CDR3 extends over 11 amino acids.